Listed here are 10 T cell receptor beta chains from one sample, sequenced in a study of CD8+ T cells in alopecia areata. Following extraction, RNA underwent reverse transcription to cDNA, which served as the sequencing template. Sequencing used immunoSEQ multiplex PCR; TCRdb keeps in-frame clones, though not all of them. The table shows about 210,000 clones, with more than 45% occurring only once. Described treatment: oral pan-JAK inhibitor, 5-10 mg twice daily. Sample: CD4+ T cells sorted from blood, taken at week 4, from a patient treated with tofacitinib. These receptors all stem from a human donor with alopecia areata.

The CDR3 reads CAWSVRLGTEETQYF. The CDR3 DNA is TGTGCCTGGAGTGTACGACTCGGGACTGAAGAGACCCAGTACTTC. V gene TRBV30 combines with J gene TRBJ2-5, with D maybe TRBD2 (6 bases). The V and J ends lost 0 bases and 3 bases respectively, with 14 bases between them. This CDR3 contains 15 residues. The germline V gene encodes CDR1 GTSNPN and CDR2 SVGIG (reference sequence). The full variable domain, rest sourced from reference TRBV30 and TRBJ2-5, is SQTIHQWPATLVQPVGSPLSLECTVEGTSNPNLYWYRQAAGRGLQLLFYSVGIGQISSEVPQNLSASRPQDRQFILSSKKLLLSDSGFYLCAWSVRLGTEETQYFGPGTRLLVL.

The chain recombines TRBV6-5 with TRBJ1-4; D gene uncertain. The V gene's germline CDR1 is MNHEY and CDR2 SVGAGI. The CDR3 has 14 amino acids. V lost 0 bases and J lost 0, with 2 bases in between. The CDR3 loop reads CASSYSATNEKLFF. The CDR3 coding sequence is TGTGCCAGCAGTTACTCGGCAACTAATGAAAAACTGTTTTTT.

CDR3 in DNA: TGTGCCAGCAGCTCCGGAGGAGGCCAAGGGGGCTTTGAGGAGCTGTTTTTT. Its translation is CASSSGGGQGGFEELFF. The V call is TRBV7-2, the J call TRBJ2-2; TRBD1 matches 7 bases. The germline gives CDR1 SGHTA, CDR2 FQGNSA. The CDR3 contains 17 residues. Losses at the gene ends were 4 bases for V and 10 bases for J; bases not matched to a gene: 18.

The CDR3 DNA is TGTGCCAGCAGCTTAGCCGAGGATGGCTACACCTTC. Translation: CASSLAEDGYTF. The V call is TRBV7-2, the J call TRBJ1-2, with D hard to call. The V and J ends lost 0 bases and 6 bases respectively, with 5 bases between them. CDR1 is SGHTA and CDR2 is FQGNSA in the germline V gene. The CDR3 is 12 amino acids.

A few counts support this clone. The V call is TRBV20-1, the J call TRBJ2-5; D gene uncertain. Trimming took 5 bases from V and 6 from J, leaving 10 bases between them. Germline CDR1 reads DFQATT; CDR2 reads SNEGSKA (reference sequence). There are 11 residues in the CDR3. CDR3 protein: CSAHREQTQYF. Written as DNA, the CDR3 is TGCAGTGCTCACCGCGAGCAGACCCAGTACTTC.

The rearrangement joins TRBV9 to TRBJ2-1; possibly TRBD2 for D (6 bases). CDR1 is SGDLS, CDR2 YYNGEE, per germline. V gave up 3 bases and J gave up 7 bases, with 14 bases separating them. The CDR3 extends over 14 amino acids. As DNA, the CDR3 is TGTGCCAGCAGCGCACGACTAGAGGCGAATGAGCAGTTCTTC. The encoded protein is CASSARLEANEQFF.

The chain carries TRBV5-1 and TRBJ2-7; a weak D match, TRBD2 (6 bases). This CDR3 is 15 amino acids long. The germline gives CDR1 SGHRS, CDR2 YFSETQ. V was trimmed by 4 bases and J by 4 bases, leaving 18 bases between them. CDR3 nucleotides: TGCGCCAGCAGCCGAGGACCTGATGGACTATACGAGCAGTACTTC. This gives the protein CASSRGPDGLYEQYF.

This clone was recorded once. This specimen includes other DNA sequences encoding the same CDR3. The V gene is TRBV30, the J gene TRBJ1-1; D is perhaps TRBD1 (5 bases). Germline V CDR1 and CDR2: GTSNPN, SVGIG (reference sequence). The CDR3 is 12 amino acids. V shed 0 bases and J shed 6 bases, with 8 bases lying between them. The CDR3 DNA reads as TGTGCCTGGAGTGTAGTGGGGGCTGAAGCTTTCTTT. It is translated as CAWSVVGAEAFF. The full variable domain, completed using reference TRBV30 and TRBJ1-1, is SQTIHQWPATLVQPVGSPLSLECTVEGTSNPNLYWYRQAAGRGLQLLFYSVGIGQISSEVPQNLSASRPQDRQFILSSKKLLLSDSGFYLCAWSVVGAEAFFGQGTRLTVV.

The chain joins TRBV7-6 to TRBJ2-2; 9 nucleotides agree with TRBD2. V lost 1 base and J lost 4; bases outside the gene matches: 4. The CDR3 sequence is 16 residues long. Germline lookup yields CDR1 SGHVS and CDR2 FNYEAQ. CDR3: CASSLVLRGGTGELFF. The CDR3, as DNA: TGTGCCAGCAGCTTAGTACTGCGGGGGGGCACCGGGGAGCTGTTTTTT.

The gene calls are TRBV25-1 and TRBJ2-3, with TRBD2 matching 7 bases. This CDR3 comprises 16 residues. In germline, CDR1 is MGHDK, CDR2 SYGVNS. The J segment lost 2 bases and the V segment lost 1 base, leaving 6 bases of the junction unmatched. This CDR3 is CASSESGRGNTDTQYF. The CDR3 coding sequence is TGTGCCAGCAGTGAATCCGGGCGGGGGAACACAGATACGCAGTATTTT.